This section outlines one T cell receptor (beta chain) sequence together with its context. A single record per CDR3 protein comes from TCRdb applying MiXCR to the PCR reads. The table lists roughly 14,000 distinct CDR3 sequences, approximately 48% of them singletons. The source of the sample is a study of tumor-infiltrating lymphocytes in oesophageal squamous cell carcinoma. The sequenced sample consisted of blood. The TCR was taken from a male donor with esophageal squamous cell carcinoma.

CDR3 region: CASSFSDSSYNEQFF. The CDR3 DNA reads TGTGCCAGCAGCTTCTCAGATAGCTCCTACAATGAGCAGTTCTTC. The chain links TRBV7-3 to TRBJ2-7, with unresolved D. The closer fit of TRBJ2-1 to the DNA end suggests the J call may be wrong. CDR1 is SGHTA and CDR2 is FQGTGA in the germline V gene. There are 15 residues in the CDR3.